This note documents a single T cell receptor (beta chain) sequence. The sample originates from a study of PD-L1 blockade in urothelial cancer. Study-wide context: About 90% of the roughly 30 patients were men whose urothelial cancer was bladder-origin. Samples came from 3 weeks, at the second dose, and 6 weeks into treatment.

The time point denotes: peripheral blood 6 weeks after treatment start. Germline values: CDR1 MNHEY, CDR2 SVGAGI. The ends were cut back, 5 bases at V and 4 bases at J, with 11 bases in the middle. The CDR3 totals 13 residues. TCR analog templates of synthetic origin were spiked into each PCR. The data were produced by immunoSEQ multiplex PCR, yet TCRdb's version contains in-frame clones alone and is incomplete. The repertoire consists of about 45,000 clones, with roughly 78% occurring once and the leading ten covering under 15%. The gene calls are TRBV6-5 and TRBJ1-1; no reliable D call. The clonotype comes from a man in his sixties with urothelial cancer. The source was PBMCs, collected around atezolizumab (anti-PD-L1) treatment. The CDR3 sequence is CASSSTVTTEAFF. The CDR3 bases are TGTGCCAGCAGTAGTACTGTAACCACTGAAGCTTTCTTT.